This entry describes one T cell receptor (beta chain). In this sample, this clonotype turned up many times. Which antigen it targets is not known. Base qualities are not recorded, but no much larger clone differs from it by a single base. The sequencer listed for this sample is Illumina MiSeq. TCRdb took the public reads, trimmed them with fastp at Q25, ran MiXCR for clone calling and kept in-frame beta chains. Each CDR3 protein gets just one entry, which takes the most common genes and DNA from the rows behind it. The sample table records roughly 3,800 distinct CDR3 sequences; about 10% of these occur just once. The ten largest clones represent around 13% of the sample. This entry belongs to a study. Its CDR3 holds 14 amino acids, cysteine through phenylalanine. Only the CDR3 part of the read is kept: 42 bases, read in frame from the first base. The germline V gene (reference sequence) specifies SEHNR as CDR1 and FQNEAQ as CDR2. Trimming leaves V shorter by 3 bases and J shorter by 5 bases, with the junction holding 5 bases beyond the gene matches.

Sequenced: CD4+ T cells from synovial fluid. The rearranged segments are TRBV7-9 and TRBJ2-7; 9 of the junction bases match TRBD2. This TCR derives from a human donor with rheumatoid arthritis. The DNA is TGTGCCAGCAGCTTCGGGACTAGCAACGACGAGCAGTACTTC. Its protein is CASSFGTSNDEQYF.